The clone carrying this T cell receptor delta chain was observed a few times. Antigen: not known. The protein that TCRdb holds for this DNA derives from a much larger clone and differs from the translated DNA at residue 11, which likely indicates a read error; the protein shown here is translated from the DNA. The entry originates in a study of γδ T cells in repeated Plasmodium falciparum infection. Points from the study as a whole: One small rural Malian village, predominantly a single ethnic group, supplied the cohort.

This CDR3 contains 16 residues. V lost 3 bases and J lost 5, with 19 bases in between. The germline CDR1 and CDR2 sequences are TSWWSYY and QGS. Sequencing covered both gamma and delta TCR chains per sample. TCRdb made new clone calls on the multiplex PCR reads using CATT. The data hold tens of thousands of delta-chain clones, with roughly 1.6% observed a single time. Vgamma9/Vdelta2+ and Vdelta2-negative gammadelta T cells were flow-sorted from PBMC for bulk sequencing. This sequence was found in a pool of human donors (malaria-infected and uninfected, not separated). The V gene is TRDV1, the J gene TRDJ1; D is ambiguous. The source material was gamma-delta T cells from blood. The CDR3: CALGELRRVWRDKLIF. CDR3 in DNA: TGTGCTCTTGGGGAGCTTAGACGTGTTTGGAGGGATAAACTCATCTTT.